Each of the 2 T cell receptor beta chains below was sequenced from the same sample in a study of spatial heterogeneity in lung cancer. Time point denoted: sample taken at primary tumor resection. TCRdb itself ran the 5' RACE reads through MiXCR, one entry per CDR3 protein. The data show about 38,000 distinct CDR3 sequences, 7.5% seen once. Sequences were derived from PBMCs, sampled at surgery. The receptors were sampled from a male donor with early-stage non-small cell lung cancer.

This clonotype was counted ten times or more. This rearrangement joins TRBV20-1 to TRBJ2-1, with TRBD2 identical over 9 bases. CDR1 DFQATT and CDR2 SNEGSKA come from the germline V gene (reference sequence). Unmatched junction bases numbered 12, after V lost 6 bases and J lost 9 bases. CDR3 size: 14 residues. This CDR3 is CSAPPLAGRVEQFF. CDR3 DNA sequence: TGCAGTGCCCCGCCCCTAGCGGGAAGAGTTGAGCAGTTCTTC.

By frequency in the sample, this clonotype is medium-sized. This chain links TRBV24-1 with TRBJ2-7; D is perhaps TRBD2 (6 bases). CDR3 length: 16 residues. In germline, CDR1 is KGHDR, CDR2 SFDVKD. Deletions cut 3 bases from V and 1 base from J, with 15 bases between. CDR3 loop: CATSDPAGSGSYEQYF. As DNA, the CDR3 is TGTGCCACCAGTGATCCGGCAGGAAGCGGGTCCTACGAGCAGTACTTC.